Listed below are T cell receptor beta chains from one sample, sequenced in a study of cytomegalovirus exposure and HLA in healthy donors. Assay: immunoSEQ multiplex PCR; the TCRdb copy retains only in-frame clones and omits some. This table holds 80,000 to 100,000 clones, approximately 70% found once. The sample comprised PBMCs. The origin of the receptors is a man aged 50 to 60 in good health and CMV-seronegative. The CDR3 runs from the conserved cysteine through the conserved F or W. D genes are given only for firm matches. The size entry is marked missing in some rows and otherwise reads once, few, many or a size class.

>.|few|TRBJ1-5|TRBV5-3
CARSSRGIDCHSNQPQHF
TGTGCCAGAAGCTCTCGGGGGATAGACTGCCATAGCAATCAGCCCCAGCATTTT
>.|.|TRBJ2-1|TRBV2
CASSPFQNEQFF
TGTGCCAGCAGTCCTTTCCAGAATGAGCAGTTCTTC
>.|few|TRBJ2-1|TRBV18
CASSLGAGVVQFF
TGTGCCAGCTCCCTCGGGGCAGGGGTAGTGCAGTTCTTC
>.|few|TRBJ1-1|TRBV4-3
CASSQGPYAEAFF
TGCGCCAGCAGCCAAGGTCCCTATGCTGAAGCTTTCTTT
>.|.|TRBJ2-7|TRBV9
CASSVDPNWSYEQYF
TGTGCCAGCAGCGTAGACCCGAACTGGAGCTACGAGCAGTACTTC
>.|.|TRBJ1-1|TRBV5-6
CASSLDWDMNTEAFF
TGTGCCAGCAGCTTGGATTGGGACATGAACACTGAAGCTTTCTTT
>.|.|TRBJ1-5|TRBV6-5
CASSSITGYNQPQHF
TGTGCCAGCAGTTCCATTACAGGGTACAATCAGCCCCAGCATTTT
>.|.|TRBJ2-3|TRBV2
CASRSGERTDTQYF
TGTGCCAGCCGCTCAGGGGAGCGGACAGATACGCAGTATTTT
>.|.|TRBJ2-7|TRBV7-2
CASSFAASYEQYF
TGTGCCAGCAGCTTTGCGGCCTCATACGAGCAGTACTTC
>.|few|TRBJ1-5|TRBV6-6
CASTVERGQPQHF
TGTGCCAGCACCGTCGAGCGGGGGCAGCCCCAGCATTTT
>.|few|TRBJ2-3|TRBV15
CATSREGVSFPDTQYF
TGTGCCACCAGCAGAGAAGGGGTATCCTTCCCAGATACGCAGTATTTT
>.|.|TRBJ1-1|TRBV5-1
CASSLGSGTEAFF
TGCGCCAGCAGCTTGGGATCGGGCACTGAAGCTTTCTTT
>TRBD2|few|TRBJ2-7|TRBV27
CASSLREGYEQYF
TGTGCCAGCAGTTTACGGGAGGGGTACGAGCAGTACTTC
>.|.|TRBJ2-7|TRBV27
CASATGRIYEQYF
TGTGCCAGCGCGACAGGGAGGATCTACGAGCAGTACTTC
>TRBD1|few|TRBJ2-1|TRBV6-1
CASRGQVANNEQFF
TGTGCCAGCAGGGGACAGGTCGCGAACAATGAGCAGTTCTTC
>.|.|TRBJ1-3|TRBV2
CASAWTNGNTIYF
TGTGCCAGCGCATGGACAAATGGAAACACCATATATTTT
>.|few|TRBJ2-6|TRBV6-1
CASSEGAAGANVLTF
TGTGCCAGCAGTGAAGGGGCAGCCGGGGCCAACGTCCTGACTTTC
>TRBD2|.|TRBJ2-1|TRBV28
CASSLLAGAHNEQFF
TGTGCCAGCAGTTTATTAGCGGGGGCACATAATGAGCAGTTCTTC
>.|.|TRBJ1-1|TRBV7-9
CASSPMGSLAFF
TGTGCCAGCAGTCCCATGGGCAGTTTGGCTTTCTTT
>TRBD2|.|TRBJ2-2|TRBV27
CASSPAGAGELFF
TGTGCCAGCAGTCCTGCGGGGGCCGGGGAGCTGTTTTTT
>.|.|TRBJ1-5|TRBV27
CASSLSGEGVDPQHF
TGTGCCAGCAGTTTATCGGGGGAGGGGGTGGACCCCCAGCATTTT
>TRBD2|.|TRBJ2-3|TRBV27
CASRVRGGFADTQYF
TGTGCCAGCAGGGTCCGGGGGGGCTTTGCAGATACGCAGTATTTT
>.|.|TRBJ1-5|TRBV7-3
CARACEGQPQHF
TGTGCCAGGGCGTGCGAGGGTCAGCCCCAGCATTTT
>.|few|TRBJ2-1|TRBV20-1
CSARQGNEQFF
TGCAGTGCTAGACAGGGCAATGAGCAGTTCTTC
>TRBD2|.|TRBJ2-3|TRBV5-8
CASSLGTRVTDTQYF
TGTGCCAGCAGCCTCGGGACTAGGGTGACAGATACGCAGTATTTT
>TRBD2|.|TRBJ2-1|TRBV7-7
CASSLDGLAGGPYNEQFF
TGTGCTAGCAGCTTAGACGGACTAGCGGGAGGGCCGTACAATGAGCAGTTCTTC
>.|.|TRBJ1-1|TRBV7-9
CSSSLGRTEAFF
TGTTCCAGCAGCTTAGGCCGGACTGAAGCTTTCTTT
>.|.|TRBJ2-7|TRBV7-2
CASSFLRTTAYEQYF
TGTGCCAGCAGCTTTCTCCGGACTACCGCCTACGAGCAGTACTTC
>TRBD1|few|TRBJ1-1|TRBV6-4
CASSDLGQGITEAFF
TGTGCCAGCAGTGACTTAGGACAGGGTATAACTGAAGCTTTCTTT
>.|.|TRBJ1-1|TRBV7-2
CASSLEQANTEAFF
TGTGCCAGCAGCTTAGAACAGGCTAACACTGAAGCTTTCTTT
>.|few|TRBJ2-7|TRBV27
CASSLSVYRAQHEQYF
TGTGCCAGCAGTTTGTCGGTTTACAGGGCACAACACGAGCAGTACTTC
>TRBD1|few|TRBJ2-7|TRBV6-1
CASSEVGDRTYEQYF
TGTGCCAGCAGTGAAGTGGGGGACAGGACTTACGAGCAGTACTTC
>.|.|TRBJ2-7|TRBV27
CASSLSSWGQVYEQYF
TGTGCCAGCAGTTTATCTAGTTGGGGCCAGGTTTACGAGCAGTACTTC
>TRBD1|few|TRBJ2-6|TRBV5-1
CASSLGQGLSGANVLTF
TGCGCCAGCAGCTTGGGACAGGGCTTATCTGGGGCCAACGTCCTGACTTTC
>.|.|TRBJ2-1|TRBV28
CASSSEGPKQFF
TGTGCCAGCAGCTCCGAGGGCCCGAAGCAGTTCTTC
>TRBD1|.|TRBJ2-7|TRBV19
CASSILGTGDYEQYF
TGTGCCAGTAGTATTCTCGGGACAGGGGACTACGAGCAGTACTTC